One sample yielded the 5 T cell receptor beta chains listed below, sequenced in a study of graft-versus-host responses after intestinal transplantation. These receptors' targets are unknown. Repertoires were generated with immunoSEQ multiplex PCR, while TCRdb's copy carries only in-frame clones and drops some. The table has around 120,000 clones, 75% to 95% seen once. This specimen consisted of unstimulated CD4+ T cells sorted from spleen or lymph node cells, obtained before intestinal transplant. The receptor set was obtained from a human donor who received an intestinal transplant.

This clone was observed once. V gene TRBV7-2 combines with J gene TRBJ1-1, with a possible D match to TRBD1 (5 bases). This CDR3 region has 15 residues. Trimming removed 3 bases at V and 3 bases at J, with 14 bases between. Germline V gives CDR1 SGHTA, CDR2 FQGNSA. The CDR3 sequence: CASSFLRVYDTEAFF. CDR3 nucleotide sequence: TGTGCCAGCAGCTTCCTCAGGGTTTACGACACTGAAGCTTTCTTT.

This sequence joins TRBV2 and TRBJ1-2; D perhaps matches TRBD1 (6 bases). CDR1 is SNHLY, CDR2 FYNNEI, per germline. The CDR3 extends over 11 amino acids. The germline V and J ends were trimmed by 3 bases and 10 bases, with 9 bases remaining between them. CDR3 DNA: TGTGCCAGCAGTGATACAGGGAACTACACCTTC. Its translation is CASSDTGNYTF.

Worth noting for this clone: Other DNA sequences from this sample encode an identical CDR3 as well. The rearrangement links TRBV5-1 to TRBJ2-1; no clear D. V shed 0 bases and J shed 0 bases, with 7 bases lying between them. Germline V CDR1 and CDR2: SGHRS, YFSETQ. The CDR3 spans 15 residues. This chain's CDR3 is CASSLERSSYNEQFF. The CDR3 nucleotides are TGCGCCAGCAGCTTGGAACGGAGCTCCTACAATGAGCAGTTCTTC.

The gene calls are TRBV7-9 and TRBJ2-7; D gene unclear. The germline CDR1 and CDR2 sequences are SEHNR and FQNEAQ (reference sequence). V was cut by 0 bases and J by 7 bases, with 7 bases left in between. The CDR3 runs to 12 residues. CDR3 sequence reads: CASSLAFGEQYF. The CDR3 region has the DNA TGTGCCAGCAGCTTAGCTTTCGGGGAGCAGTACTTC.

The chain recombines TRBV5-8 with TRBJ2-2; D might be TRBD1 (5 bases). CDR1 and CDR2 (germline): SGHTS, YDEGEE. Trimming shortened V by 0 bases and J by 2 bases, and 11 bases separated the two germline ends. The CDR3 runs to 16 residues. The CDR3 DNA follows: TGTGCCAGCAGCTTGGATGGCAGGACAAACACCGGGGAGCTGTTTTTT. Protein product: CASSLDGRTNTGELFF.